The present T cell receptor (beta chain) was sequenced within a study of cytomegalovirus exposure and HLA in healthy donors. Overall study context: The roughly 130 validation repertoires used the same platform as the roughly 670 first-cohort repertoires (as reported by a later analysis).

The validation cohort, a group of more than 95 subjects, included the donors and was separate from the approximately 650-subject first cohort. With respect to this clone: Its specificity is unknown.

Data came from immunoSEQ multiplex PCR; TCRdb stores just in-frame clones and leaves some out. The profile shows 100,000 to 150,000 clones, roughly 89% of them singletons. Whole-study results and caveats: The tendency of first-cohort TCR clusters to co-occur in the roughly 110 validation repertoires was the finding of a later analysis. The listing of 150 to 200 TCR beta chains classed them as cytomegalovirus-associated.

Germline V gene data show CDR1 as SGHAT and CDR2 as FQNNGV. The CDR3 runs 18 residues. V was clipped by 0 bases and J by 5 bases; unmatched bases: 12. This receptor was obtained from a woman in her late teens or twenties in good health and CMV-seronegative. The gene calls are TRBV11-2 and TRBJ2-1; 8 nucleotides line up with TRBD1. Source material: PBMCs. The CDR3 sequence is CASSLDGGLRTGNNEQFF. DNA for the CDR3: TGTGCCAGCAGCTTAGATGGTGGTCTAAGGACAGGGAACAATGAGCAGTTCTTC.